Sequencing of this T cell receptor (beta chain) was carried out in a study of shared clonotypes between healthy human individuals. Whole-study context: There were three CD4 naive, three CD4 memory, two CD8 naive and one CD8 memory plates per donor.

General study results and limits: Only blood underwent sampling, and tissue repertoires likely differ. The sharing of 5% to 5.5% of naive CD4 clonotypes was seen across several donors.

In regard to this clone: No antigen is known for it.

The CDR3 totals 12 residues. Germline lookup yields CDR1 SQVTM and CDR2 ANQGSEA. With V trimmed by 8 bases and J by 5 bases, 3 bases remained unmatched. Assay: immunoSEQ multiplex PCR; the TCRdb copy retains only in-frame clones and omits some. Of over a million clones in the sample, about 96% are singletons; the top ten hold approximately 1.2%. This clonotype was sampled from a man aged 30 to 45 in good health. Sequencing was carried out using naive CD4+ T cells sorted from blood. Specified subset: CD45RA+ positively selected. The rearrangement joins TRBV29-1 to TRBJ2-3; TRBD1 matches 11 bases. This chain's CDR3 is CSLGTGGDTQYF. The CDR3 DNA is TGCAGCTTAGGGACAGGGGGAGATACGCAGTATTTT.